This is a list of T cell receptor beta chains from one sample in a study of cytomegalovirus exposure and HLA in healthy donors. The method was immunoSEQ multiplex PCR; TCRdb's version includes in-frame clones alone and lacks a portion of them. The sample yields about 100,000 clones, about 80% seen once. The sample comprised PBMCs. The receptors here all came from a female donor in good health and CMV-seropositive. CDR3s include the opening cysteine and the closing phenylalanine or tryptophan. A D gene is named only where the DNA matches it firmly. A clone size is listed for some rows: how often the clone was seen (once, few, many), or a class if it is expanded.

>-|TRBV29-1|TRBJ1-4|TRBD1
TGCAGCGTTGGACAGGGGGCGGGTGAAAAACTGTTTTTT
CSVGQGAGEKLFF
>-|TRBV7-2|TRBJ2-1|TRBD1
TGTGCCAGCAGCTTATACAGGGGGGACAATGAGCAGTTCTTC
CASSLYRGDNEQFF
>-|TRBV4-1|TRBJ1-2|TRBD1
TGCGCCAGCAGCCAAAGGACAGGGCAGGAGTCTAACTATGGCTACACCTTC
CASSQRTGQESNYGYTF
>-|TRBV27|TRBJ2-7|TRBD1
TGTGCCAGCAGTCCCCGGCAGGGGGCCCACGAGCAGTACTTC
CASSPRQGAHEQYF
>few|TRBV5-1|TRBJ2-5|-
TGCGCCAGCAGCTTGGACGGGGAGACCCAGTACTTC
CASSLDGETQYF
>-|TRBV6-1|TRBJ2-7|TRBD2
TGTGCCAGCAGTGAAGCTAGCGGGAGGGCCTACGAGCAGTACTTC
CASSEASGRAYEQYF
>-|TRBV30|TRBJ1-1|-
TGTGCCTGGACCCCACTCGGGGGGCCGGCAGCTGAAGCTTTCTTT
CAWTPLGGPAAEAFF
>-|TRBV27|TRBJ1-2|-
TGTGCCAGCAGATCCGCGGGCCTCTACACCTTC
CASRSAGLYTF
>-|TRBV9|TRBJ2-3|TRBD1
TGTGCCAGCAGCGTTGGACAGGGCACAGATACGCAGTATTTT
CASSVGQGTDTQYF
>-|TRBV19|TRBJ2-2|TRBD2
TGTGCCAGTAGGAGAGCGGGAGCCGACACCGGGGAGCTGTTTTTT
CASRRAGADTGELFF
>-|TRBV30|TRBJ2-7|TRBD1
TGTGCCTGGAGTCCCGGACAGGGTAACGAGCAGTACTTC
CAWSPGQGNEQYF
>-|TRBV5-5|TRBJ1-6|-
TGTGCCAGCAGCTGGAGACAGGCGATCTATAATTCACCCCTCCACTTT
CASSWRQAIYNSPLHF
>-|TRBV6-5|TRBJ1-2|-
TGTGCCAGCAGTCCACGAAGGACAGCTAACTATGGCTACACCTTC
CASSPRRTANYGYTF
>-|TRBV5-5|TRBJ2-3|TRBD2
TGTGCCAGCAGCTCCGCCCCGGGACTAGCGGGGAGAAGCACAGATACGCAGTATTTT
CASSSAPGLAGRSTDTQYF
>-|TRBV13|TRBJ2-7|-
TGTGCCAGCAGCTTAGCATCGCATTTCAGCGACGAGCAGTACTTC
CASSLASHFSDEQYF
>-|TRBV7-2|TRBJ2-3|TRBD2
TGTGCCAGCAGCTTGACTAGCGGGGGGGCCGGGGGCACAGATACGCAGTATTTT
CASSLTSGGAGGTDTQYF
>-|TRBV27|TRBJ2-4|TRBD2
TGTGCCAGCAGTTTAACGTTAGCGGGGGGGCTGAAAAACATTCAGTACTTC
CASSLTLAGGLKNIQYF
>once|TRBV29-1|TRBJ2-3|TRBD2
TGCAGCGTCCTAGCGGGGGGCGCCACAGATACGCAGTATTTT
CSVLAGGATDTQYF
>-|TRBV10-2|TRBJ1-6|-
TGCGCCAGCAGATCAGAGACAGGTTCGGGTTCACCCCTCCACTTT
CASRSETGSGSPLHF
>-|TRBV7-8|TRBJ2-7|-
TGTGCCAGCAGCTTGCAGGGGCCCGATGTCGGCTCCTACGAGCAGTACTTC
CASSLQGPDVGSYEQYF
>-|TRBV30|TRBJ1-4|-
TGTGCCTGGAGTCAAGGGGGAAATGAAAAACTGTTTTTT
CAWSQGGNEKLFF
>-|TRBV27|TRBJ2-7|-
TGTGCCAGCAGGGTTACCCTCTCCTACGAGCAGTACTTC
CASRVTLSYEQYF
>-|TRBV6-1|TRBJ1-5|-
TGTGCCAGCAGTGAATGGGGACTAAATCAGCCCCAGCATTTT
CASSEWGLNQPQHF
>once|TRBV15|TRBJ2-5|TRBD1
TGTGCCACCAGCAGAGGGGACAGGGGAGAAGAGACCCAGTACTTC
CATSRGDRGEETQYF
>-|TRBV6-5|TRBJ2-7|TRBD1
TGTGCCAGCAGTTCACCGGGACAGTTCCCCTACGAGCAGTACTTC
CASSSPGQFPYEQYF
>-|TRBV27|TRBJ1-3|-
TGTGCCAGCAGTTTTTCGGACGGGACAACCATATATTTT
CASSFSDGTTIYF